This TCR beta chain was retrieved from a study of T cells in Graves' hyperthyroidism and ophthalmopathy. Germline assignment: CDR1 LNHDA and CDR2 SQIVND (reference sequence). The length of the CDR3 is 15 residues. Trimming left V 3 bases short and J 4 bases short, with 13 bases between. This clonotype was observed many times. There were TCR beta CDR3 regions amplified from RNA transcripts. In the first-round RT-PCR of the TCR CDR3, the HTBI primer set was used. One entry per CDR3 protein, called by TCRdb with MiXCR from the multiplex PCR reads. The table lists under 300,000 distinct CDR3 sequences, less than 30% of them singletons.

This TCR came from a man in his forties or fifties with Graves' hyperthyroidism that later progressed to Graves' ophthalmopathy. Specimen: blood. J is TRBJ1-5 and V is TRBV19, with a tentative D call TRBD1 (5 bases). CDR3 loop: CASSISPGGNQPQHF. The CDR3 bases are TGTGCCAGTAGTATCTCCCCGGGGGGGAATCAGCCCCAGCATTTT.